What follows are 13 T cell receptor beta chains derived from one specimen sequenced in a study of beta chain features in type 1 diabetes. The isolated RNA, all of it, was reverse transcribed, so expressed TCRB transcripts were what got sequenced. Here immunoSEQ multiplex PCR was the method, and the copy in TCRdb shows in-frame clones only, minus some. This table has 120,000 or so clones, 17% appearing once. Findings and caveats of the study: For Type 1 diabetes patients, all four CD4+ subsets carried TCRB CDR3s that were moderately but significantly shorter.

No cognate antigen is known for these TCRs. Sequenced input: central memory CD4+ T cells from blood. The receptors come from a young man with type 1 diabetes.

This chain uses TRBV28 with TRBJ2-7, with D hard to call. With 7 bases removed from V and 3 bases from J, the gap between germline ends came to 19 bases. Looked up from germline, CDR1 is MDHEN and CDR2 is SYDVKM. The CDR3 totals 15 residues. CDR3 DNA: TGTGCCAGCACCTCATATGTTGGCAAAAACTACGAGCAGTACTTC. Its protein is CASTSYVGKNYEQYF. Drawing the rest from reference TRBV28 and TRBJ2-7, the complete variable domain is DVKVTQSSRYLVKRTGEKVFLECVQDMDHENMFWYRQDPGLGLRLIYFSYDVKMKEKGDIPEGYSVSREKKERFSLILESASTNQTSMYLCASTSYVGKNYEQYFGPGTRLTVT.

This clone appeared a few times. This may be a read error: a much more frequent sequence differs by one nucleotide. This chain links TRBV29-1 with TRBJ2-7; D could derive from TRBD1 or TRBD2 (5 bases each). The CDR3 covers 12 residues. Germline CDR1 is SQVTM and CDR2 is ANQGSEA. V was pared by 6 bases and J by 5 bases, with 14 bases between. CDR3 protein: CSVSGSSNEQYF. CDR3 nucleotides: TGCAGCGTATCAGGGAGCTCGAACGAGCAGTACTTC.

This rearrangement joins TRBV6-1 to TRBJ1-4; a possible D gene is TRBD1 (6 bases). Trimming pared 4 bases from V and 6 bases from J, leaving 12 bases between. Germline values: CDR1 MNHNS, CDR2 SASEGT. There are 14 residues in the CDR3. CDR3 loop: CASSVKQGYEKLFF. Written as DNA, the CDR3 is TGTGCCAGCAGTGTAAAACAGGGCTATGAAAAACTGTTTTTT.

This clone was observed at least ten times. The genes are TRBV7-2 and TRBJ2-5, with D tentatively TRBD2 (6 bases). Trimming removed 5 bases at V and 0 bases at J, with 13 bases between. CDR3 size: 15 residues. Germline V gene data show CDR1 as SGHTA and CDR2 as FQGNSA. CDR3 protein: CASSAFGGNQETQYF. CDR3 coding DNA: TGTGCCAGCAGCGCCTTTGGGGGGAACCAAGAGACCCAGTACTTC.

Ten or more counts support this clone. The chain couples TRBV7-2 to TRBJ2-1; 9 bases fit TRBD2. This CDR3 region has 17 residues. Germline trimming cut 5 bases from V and 2 bases from J; bases unmatched to any gene: 10. The V gene's germline CDR1 is SGHTA and CDR2 FQGNSA. The CDR3 coding sequence is TGTGCCAGCAGCAAACCATTGACTAGCGGAACCTACAATGAGCAGTTCTTC. It translates to CASSKPLTSGTYNEQFF. Drawing the rest from reference TRBV7-2 and TRBJ2-1, the complete variable domain is GAGVSQSPSNKVTEKGKDVELRCDPISGHTALYWYRQSLGQGLEFLIYFQGNSAPDKSGLPSDRFSAERTGGSVSTLTIQRTQQEDSAVYLCASSKPLTSGTYNEQFFGPGTRLTVL.

A few counts support this clone. The chain carries TRBV30 and TRBJ2-7; D could derive from TRBD1 or TRBD2 (5 bases each). This CDR3 has 12 residues. Trimming removed 3 bases from V and 6 bases from J, with 12 bases in between. The germline gives CDR1 GTSNPN, CDR2 SVGIG (reference sequence). The CDR3 loop is CAWSGAQGEQYF. DNA of the CDR3: TGTGCCTGGAGCGGGGCTCAAGGCGAGCAGTACTTC. Variable domain in full (rest from reference TRBV30 and TRBJ2-7): SQTIHQWPATLVQPVGSPLSLECTVEGTSNPNLYWYRQAAGRGLQLLFYSVGIGQISSEVPQNLSASRPQDRQFILSSKKLLLSDSGFYLCAWSGAQGEQYFGPGTRLTVT.

This clone was seen a few times. This chain uses TRBV6-6 with TRBJ1-5; the D is unclear. V gave up 0 bases and J gave up 6 bases, with 9 bases separating them. This CDR3 is built from 14 residues. Per the germline V gene, CDR1 is MNHNY and CDR2 is SVGAGI (reference sequence). CDR3 residues: CASSYSFGGQPQHF. The CDR3 DNA sequence: TGTGCCAGCAGTTACTCTTTCGGCGGTCAGCCCCAGCATTTT.

This chain connects TRBV30 to TRBJ1-4, with 7 bases lining up with TRBD1. The CDR3 contains 14 residues. The germline gives CDR1 GTSNPN, CDR2 SVGIG (reference sequence). The V and J ends lost 2 bases and 5 bases, in that order; junction bases with no gene match: 5. The DNA of the CDR3 is TGTGCCTGGAGTAGGGGGCAGGGAAATGAAAAACTGTTTTTT. This gives the protein CAWSRGQGNEKLFF.

This clone was seen a handful of times. The rearrangement joins TRBV7-9 to TRBJ2-7, with 8 bases fitting TRBD1. The J segment lost 4 bases and the V segment lost 4 bases, leaving 9 bases of the junction unmatched. This CDR3 comprises 15 residues. Germline V gene lookup returns CDR1 SEHNR and CDR2 FQNEAQ (reference sequence). The CDR3 sequence is CASSSQGAVLYEQYF. CDR3 coding DNA: TGTGCCAGCAGCTCCCAGGGGGCGGTCCTATACGAGCAGTACTTC.

This clone has more than one count but fewer than ten. It may be a read error: a sequence one base away is much more abundant. This chain connects TRBV10-3 to TRBJ2-1; D uncertain. The V end lost 10 bases, the J end lost 2 bases, and 6 bases lay between the germline ends. Germline assignment: CDR1 ENHRY and CDR2 SYGVKD. This CDR3 is built from 11 residues. CDR3 DNA sequence: TGTGCCAGCAGCGCCTACAATGAGCAGTTCTTC. Its translation: CASSAYNEQFF.

This clone showed up just a few times. The chain couples TRBV4-2 to TRBJ1-5; no clear D gene. Germline CDR1 LGHNA, CDR2 YNFKEQ. This CDR3 region has 14 residues. Trimming cost V 3 bases and J 7 bases, with 13 bases left between them. Written as DNA, the CDR3 is TGTGCCAGCAGCCAGATCGGGAGTGGCCAGCCCCAGCATTTT. It specifies CASSQIGSGQPQHF.

This clone appeared a few times. The DNA of the CDR3 is TGTGCCAGCAGTGCATGGACTAGTATGGATGAGCAGTTCTTC. Protein sequence: CASSAWTSMDEQFF. The chain recombines TRBV2 with TRBJ2-1; 7 positions agree with TRBD2. CDR3 length: 14 amino acids. The germline gives CDR1 SNHLY, CDR2 FYNNEI. Trimming cost V 4 bases and J 8 bases; bases outside gene matches: 8.

The rearrangement joins TRBV25-1 to TRBJ2-2; D is unresolved. Trimming took 3 bases from V and 6 from J, leaving 11 bases between them. CDR1 is MGHDK, CDR2 SYGVNS, per germline. The CDR3 totals 14 residues. This chain's CDR3 is CASSDSWMSGELFF. CDR3 coding DNA: TGTGCCAGCAGTGATAGCTGGATGTCCGGGGAGCTGTTTTTT.